This TCR beta chain was documented in a study of shared clonotypes between healthy human individuals. This clone showed up just once. What it recognizes is unknown. The V end lost 3 bases, the J end lost 1 base, and 10 bases lay between the germline ends. CDR1 SGHTA and CDR2 FQGNSA come from the germline V gene. The CDR3 is 14 residues long. Overall study results and limits: What rarefaction showed was incomplete sorted-subset sequencing despite large depth. How much donors shared clonotypes was expected to be affected by sequencing depth.

Naivety among CD8 cells was defined by CD45RO negativity and positive CCR7 selection, thereby excluding terminally differentiated effector memory CD45RA+ cells. Clones were sequenced by immunoSEQ multiplex PCR, and TCRdb holds only the in-frame ones, with some missing. The repertoire holds millions of clones, with about 93% as singletons. The clonotype comes from a man between 18 and 29 years old in good health. Some clones in this sample may be carry-over from other donors' samples. The V call is TRBV7-2, the J call TRBJ2-7, with D hard to call. Sequenced: naive CD8+ T cells from PBMCs. CDR3 bases: TGTGCCAGCAGCTTTGGCAGGCGTTCCTACGAGCAGTACTTC. Its protein is CASSFGRRSYEQYF.